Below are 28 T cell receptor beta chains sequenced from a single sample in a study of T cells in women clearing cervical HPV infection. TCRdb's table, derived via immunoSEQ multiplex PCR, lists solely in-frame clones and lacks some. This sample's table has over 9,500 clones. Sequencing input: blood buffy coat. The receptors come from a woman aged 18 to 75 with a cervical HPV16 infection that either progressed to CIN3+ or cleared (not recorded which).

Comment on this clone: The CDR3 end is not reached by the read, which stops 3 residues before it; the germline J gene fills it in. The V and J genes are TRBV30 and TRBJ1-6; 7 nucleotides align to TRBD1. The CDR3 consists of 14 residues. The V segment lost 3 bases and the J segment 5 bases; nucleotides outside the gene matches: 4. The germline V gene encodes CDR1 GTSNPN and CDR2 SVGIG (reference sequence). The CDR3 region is CAWSHGQDNSPLHF. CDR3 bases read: TGTGCCTGGAGCCACGGACAGGATAATTCACCC. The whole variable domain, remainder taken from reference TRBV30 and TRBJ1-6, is SQTIHQWPATLVQPVGSPLSLECTVEGTSNPNLYWYRQAAGRGLQLLFYSVGIGQISSEVPQNLSASRPQDRQFILSSKKLLLSDSGFYLCAWSHGQDNSPLHFGNGTRLTVT.

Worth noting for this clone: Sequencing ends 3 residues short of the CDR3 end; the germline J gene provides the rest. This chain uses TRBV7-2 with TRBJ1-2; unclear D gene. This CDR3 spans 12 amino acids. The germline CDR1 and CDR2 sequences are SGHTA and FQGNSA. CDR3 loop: CASSFTGQGYTF. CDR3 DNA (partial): TGTGCCAGCAGCTTTACGGGTCAAGGC.

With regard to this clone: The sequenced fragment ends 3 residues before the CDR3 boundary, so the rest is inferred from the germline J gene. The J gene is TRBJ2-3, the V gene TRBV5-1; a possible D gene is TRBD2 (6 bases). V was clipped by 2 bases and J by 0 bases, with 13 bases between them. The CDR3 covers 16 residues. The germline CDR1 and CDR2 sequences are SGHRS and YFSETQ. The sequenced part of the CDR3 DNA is TGCGCCAGCAGCTTTTTTGGCGGGACTAGCACAGATACG. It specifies CASSFFGGTSTDT. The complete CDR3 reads CASSFFGGTSTDTQYF.

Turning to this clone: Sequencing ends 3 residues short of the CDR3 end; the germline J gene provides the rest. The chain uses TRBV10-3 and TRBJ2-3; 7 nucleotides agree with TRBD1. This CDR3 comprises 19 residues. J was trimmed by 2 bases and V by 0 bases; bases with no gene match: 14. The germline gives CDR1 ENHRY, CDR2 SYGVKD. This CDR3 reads CAISESRTGGFIITDTQYF. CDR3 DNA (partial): TGTGCCATCAGTGAGTCGCGGACAGGCGGGTTCATTATCACAGATACG.

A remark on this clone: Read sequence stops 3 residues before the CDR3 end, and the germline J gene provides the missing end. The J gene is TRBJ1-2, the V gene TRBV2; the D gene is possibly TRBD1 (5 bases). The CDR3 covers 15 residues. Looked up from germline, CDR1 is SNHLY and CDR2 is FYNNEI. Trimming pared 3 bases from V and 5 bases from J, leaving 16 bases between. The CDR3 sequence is CASSETQNPGYGYTF. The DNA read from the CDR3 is TGTGCCAGCAGTGAGACGCAGAACCCAGGGTATGGC. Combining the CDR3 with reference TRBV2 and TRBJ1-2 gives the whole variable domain EPEVTQTPSHQVTQMGQEVILRCVPISNHLYFYWYRQILGQKVEFLVSFYNNEISEKSEIFDDQFSVERPDGSNFTLKIRSTKLEDSAMYFCASSETQNPGYGYTFGSGTRLTVV.

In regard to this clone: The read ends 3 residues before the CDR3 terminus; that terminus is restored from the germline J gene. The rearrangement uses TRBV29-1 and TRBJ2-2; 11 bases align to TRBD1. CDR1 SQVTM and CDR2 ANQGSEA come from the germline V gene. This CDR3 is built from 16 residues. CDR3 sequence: CSVRTGGGRTNEKLFF. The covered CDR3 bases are TGCAGCGTACGGACAGGGGGCGGACGAACTAATGAAAAG.

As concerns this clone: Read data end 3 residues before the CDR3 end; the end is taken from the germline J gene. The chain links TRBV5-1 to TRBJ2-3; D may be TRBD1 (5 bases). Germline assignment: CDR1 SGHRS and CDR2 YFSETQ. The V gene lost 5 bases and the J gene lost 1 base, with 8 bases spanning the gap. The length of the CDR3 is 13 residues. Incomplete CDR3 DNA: TGCGCCAGCAGGACAGATGGCACAGATACG. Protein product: CASRTDGTDT. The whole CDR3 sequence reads CASRTDGTDTQYF.

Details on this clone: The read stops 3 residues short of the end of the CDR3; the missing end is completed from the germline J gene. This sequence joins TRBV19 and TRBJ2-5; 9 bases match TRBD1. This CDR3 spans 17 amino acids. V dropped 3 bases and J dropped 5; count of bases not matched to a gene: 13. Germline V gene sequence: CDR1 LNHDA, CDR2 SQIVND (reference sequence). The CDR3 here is CASSMAMGQGGHETQYF. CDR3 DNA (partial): TGTGCCAGTAGTATGGCGATGGGACAGGGTGGACACGAGACC.

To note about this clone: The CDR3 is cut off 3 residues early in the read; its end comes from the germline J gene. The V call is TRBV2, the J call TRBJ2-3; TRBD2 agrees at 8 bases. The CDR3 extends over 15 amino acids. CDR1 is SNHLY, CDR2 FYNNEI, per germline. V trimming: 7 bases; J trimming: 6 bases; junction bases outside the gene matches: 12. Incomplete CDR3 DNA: TGTGCCAGCATGACTAGCGTCTCTACCCCCGATACG. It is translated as CASMTSVSTPDT. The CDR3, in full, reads CASMTSVSTPDTQYF.

CDR3 amino acids: CSARDEQGPHYNDYTF. The covered CDR3 bases are TGCAGTGCTAGAGATGAACAGGGGCCCCACTACAATGAC. The V gene is TRBV20-1, the J gene TRBJ1-2, with 7 nucleotides matching TRBD1. Read data end 3 residues before the CDR3 end; the end is taken from the germline J gene. Looked up from germline, CDR1 is DFQATT and CDR2 is SNEGSKA (reference sequence). This CDR3 contains 16 residues.

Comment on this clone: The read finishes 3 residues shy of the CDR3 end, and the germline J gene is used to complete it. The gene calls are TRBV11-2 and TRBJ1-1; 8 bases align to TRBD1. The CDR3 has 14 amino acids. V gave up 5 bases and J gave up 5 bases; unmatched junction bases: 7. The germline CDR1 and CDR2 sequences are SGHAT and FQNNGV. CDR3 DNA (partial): TGTGCCAGCAGCCCTAGACAGGGGTTGACTGAA. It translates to CASSPRQGLTE. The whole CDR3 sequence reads CASSPRQGLTEAFF.

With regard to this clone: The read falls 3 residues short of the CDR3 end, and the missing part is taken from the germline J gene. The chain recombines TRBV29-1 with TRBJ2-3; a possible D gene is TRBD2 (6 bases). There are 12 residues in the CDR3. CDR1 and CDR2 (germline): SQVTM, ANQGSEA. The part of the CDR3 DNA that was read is TGCAGCGGCAGCGGCGGACGGGAGACG. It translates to CSGSGGRET. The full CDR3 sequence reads CSGSGGRETQYF.

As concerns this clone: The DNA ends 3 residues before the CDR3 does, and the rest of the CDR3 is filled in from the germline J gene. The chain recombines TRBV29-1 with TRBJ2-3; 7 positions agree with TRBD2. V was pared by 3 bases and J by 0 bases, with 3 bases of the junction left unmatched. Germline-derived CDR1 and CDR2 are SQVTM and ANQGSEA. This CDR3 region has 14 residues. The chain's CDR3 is CSVESGGSTDTQYF. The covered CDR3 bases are TGCAGCGTTGAGTCGGGGGGAAGCACAGATACG.

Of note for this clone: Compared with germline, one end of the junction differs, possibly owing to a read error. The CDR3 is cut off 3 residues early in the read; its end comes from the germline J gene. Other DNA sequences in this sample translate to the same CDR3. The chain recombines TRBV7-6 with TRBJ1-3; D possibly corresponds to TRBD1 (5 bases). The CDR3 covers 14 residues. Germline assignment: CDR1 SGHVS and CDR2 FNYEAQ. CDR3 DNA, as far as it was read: TGTGCCAGCAGCTTATCAGGGCCTGGAAACACA. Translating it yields CASSLSGPGNT. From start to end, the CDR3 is CASSLSGPGNTIYF.

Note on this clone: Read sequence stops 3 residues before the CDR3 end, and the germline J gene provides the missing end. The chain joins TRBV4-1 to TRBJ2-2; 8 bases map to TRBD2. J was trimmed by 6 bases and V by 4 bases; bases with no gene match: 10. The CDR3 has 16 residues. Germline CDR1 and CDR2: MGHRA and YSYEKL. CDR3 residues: CASSRPGLVSSGELFF. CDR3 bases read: TGCGCCAGCAGCCGACCGGGACTAGTTTCCTCCGGGGAG.

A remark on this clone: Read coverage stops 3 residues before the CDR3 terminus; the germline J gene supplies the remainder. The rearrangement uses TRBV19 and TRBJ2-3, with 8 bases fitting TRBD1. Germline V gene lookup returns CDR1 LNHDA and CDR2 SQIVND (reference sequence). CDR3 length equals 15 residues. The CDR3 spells CASSDRQGSGQPQYF. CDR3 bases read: TGTGCCAGTAGTGACAGACAGGGGTCGGGTCAGCCG.

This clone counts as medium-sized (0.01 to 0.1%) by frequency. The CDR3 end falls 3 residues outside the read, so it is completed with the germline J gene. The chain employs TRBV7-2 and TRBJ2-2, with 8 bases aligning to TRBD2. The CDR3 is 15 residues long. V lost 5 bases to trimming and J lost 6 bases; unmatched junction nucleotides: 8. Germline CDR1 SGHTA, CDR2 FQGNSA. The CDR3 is CASSSRRGGAGELFF. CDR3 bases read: TGTGCCAGCAGCAGCCGACGGGGGGGGGCCGGGGAG. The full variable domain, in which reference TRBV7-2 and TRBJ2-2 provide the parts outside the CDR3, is GAGVSQSPSNKVTEKGKDVELRCDPISGHTALYWYRQSLGQGLEFLIYFQGNSAPDKSGLPSDRFSAERTGGSVSTLTIQRTQQEDSAVYLCASSSRRGGAGELFFGEGSRLTVL.

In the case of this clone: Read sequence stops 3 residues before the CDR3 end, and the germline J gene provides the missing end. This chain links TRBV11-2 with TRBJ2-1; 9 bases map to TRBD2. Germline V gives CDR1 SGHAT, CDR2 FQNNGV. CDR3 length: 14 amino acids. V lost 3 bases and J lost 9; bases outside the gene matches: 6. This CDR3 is CASSLSLAGTEQFF. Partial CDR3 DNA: TGTGCCAGCAGCTTGTCTCTAGCGGGGACTGAG.

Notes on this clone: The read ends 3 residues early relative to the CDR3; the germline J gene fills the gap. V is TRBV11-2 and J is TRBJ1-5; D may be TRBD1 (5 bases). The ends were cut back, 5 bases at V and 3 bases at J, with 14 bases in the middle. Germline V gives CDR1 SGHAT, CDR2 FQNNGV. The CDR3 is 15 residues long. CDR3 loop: CASSPTGRPNQPQHF. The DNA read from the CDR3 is TGTGCCAGCAGCCCAACAGGCAGACCCAATCAGCCC.

This CDR3 reads CASSPSQGGTTYEQYF. CDR3 bases read: TGTGCCAGCAGTCCCTCCCAGGGTGGAACAACCTACGAG. The chain has TRBV2 and TRBJ2-7; perhaps TRBD1 as D (5 bases). Read coverage stops 3 residues before the CDR3 terminus; the germline J gene supplies the remainder. CDR1 and CDR2 from the germline V gene are SNHLY and FYNNEI. V lost 5 bases to trimming and J lost 2 bases, with 19 bases between them. The CDR3 loop spans 16 amino acids.

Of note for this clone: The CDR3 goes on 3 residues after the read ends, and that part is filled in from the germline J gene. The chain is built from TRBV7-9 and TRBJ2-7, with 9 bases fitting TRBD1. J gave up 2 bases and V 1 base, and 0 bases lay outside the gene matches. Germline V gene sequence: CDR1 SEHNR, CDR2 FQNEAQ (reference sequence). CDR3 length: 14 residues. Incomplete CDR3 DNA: TGTGCCAGCAGCTTAGGACAGGGGGCCTACGAG. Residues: CASSLGQGAYE. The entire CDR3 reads CASSLGQGAYEQYF.

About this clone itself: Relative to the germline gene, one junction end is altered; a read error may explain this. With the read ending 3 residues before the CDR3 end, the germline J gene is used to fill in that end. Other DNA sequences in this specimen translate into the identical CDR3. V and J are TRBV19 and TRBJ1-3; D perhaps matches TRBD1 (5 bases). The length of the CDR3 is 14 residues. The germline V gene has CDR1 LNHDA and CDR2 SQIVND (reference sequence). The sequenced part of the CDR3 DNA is TGTGCCAGTCTTGGAGGGGCCACTGGAAACACT. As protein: CASLGGATGNT. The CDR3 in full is CASLGGATGNTIYF.

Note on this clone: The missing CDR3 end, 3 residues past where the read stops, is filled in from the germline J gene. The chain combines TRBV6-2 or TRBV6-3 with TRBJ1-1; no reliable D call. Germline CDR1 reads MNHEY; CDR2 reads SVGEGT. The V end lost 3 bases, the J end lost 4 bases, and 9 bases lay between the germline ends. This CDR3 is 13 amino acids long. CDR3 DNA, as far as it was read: TGTGCCAGCAGTTATGATTCGGGCACTGAA. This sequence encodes CASSYDSGTE. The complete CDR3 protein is CASSYDSGTEAFF.

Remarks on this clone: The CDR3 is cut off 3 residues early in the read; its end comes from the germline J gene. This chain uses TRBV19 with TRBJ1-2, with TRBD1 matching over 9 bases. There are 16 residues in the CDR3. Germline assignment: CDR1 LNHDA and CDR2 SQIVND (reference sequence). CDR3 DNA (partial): TGTGCCAGTAGTCCCCACTGGGGGACAGGGACCTACGAC. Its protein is CASSPHWGTGTYD. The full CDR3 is CASSPHWGTGTYDYTF. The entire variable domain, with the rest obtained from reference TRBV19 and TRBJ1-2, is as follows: DGGITQSPKYLFRKEGQNVTLSCEQNLNHDAMYWYRQDPGQGLRLIYYSQIVNDFQKGDIAEGYSVSREKKESFPLTVTSAQKNPTAFYLCASSPHWGTGTYDYTFGSGTRLTVV.

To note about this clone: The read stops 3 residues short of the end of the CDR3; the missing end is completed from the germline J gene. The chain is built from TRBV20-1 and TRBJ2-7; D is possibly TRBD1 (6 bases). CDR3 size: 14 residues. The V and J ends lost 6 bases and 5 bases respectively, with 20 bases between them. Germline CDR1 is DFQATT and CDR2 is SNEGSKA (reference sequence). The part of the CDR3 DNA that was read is TGCAGTGCGGTAGTCAGGGGCGCCTTCCACGAG. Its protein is CSAVVRGAFHE. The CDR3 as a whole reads CSAVVRGAFHEQYF.

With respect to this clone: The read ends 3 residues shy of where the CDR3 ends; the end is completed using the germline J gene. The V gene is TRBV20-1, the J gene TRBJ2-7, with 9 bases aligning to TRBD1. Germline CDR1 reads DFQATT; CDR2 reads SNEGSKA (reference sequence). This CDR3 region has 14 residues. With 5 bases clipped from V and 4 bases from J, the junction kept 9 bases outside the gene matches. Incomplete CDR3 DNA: TGCAGTGCTGGAGGACAGGGGTTAGGGTACGAG. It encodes CSAGGQGLGYE. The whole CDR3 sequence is CSAGGQGLGYEQYF.

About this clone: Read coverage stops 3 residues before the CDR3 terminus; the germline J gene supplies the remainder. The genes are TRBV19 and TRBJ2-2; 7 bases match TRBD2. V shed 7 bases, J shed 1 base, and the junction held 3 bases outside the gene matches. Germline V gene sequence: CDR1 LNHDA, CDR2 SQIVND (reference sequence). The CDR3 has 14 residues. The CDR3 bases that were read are TGTGCCAGTAAGCGGGACGGGAACACCGGGGAG. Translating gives CASKRDGNTGE. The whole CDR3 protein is CASKRDGNTGELFF.

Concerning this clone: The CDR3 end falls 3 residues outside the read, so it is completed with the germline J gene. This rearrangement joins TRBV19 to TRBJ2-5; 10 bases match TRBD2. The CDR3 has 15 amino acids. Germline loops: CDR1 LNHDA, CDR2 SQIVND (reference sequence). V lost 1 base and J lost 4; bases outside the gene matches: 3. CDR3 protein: CASSIGAGGLETQYF. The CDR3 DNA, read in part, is TGTGCCAGTAGTATAGGAGCGGGGGGGTTAGAGACC. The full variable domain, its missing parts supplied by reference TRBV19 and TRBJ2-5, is DGGITQSPKYLFRKEGQNVTLSCEQNLNHDAMYWYRQDPGQGLRLIYYSQIVNDFQKGDIAEGYSVSREKKESFPLTVTSAQKNPTAFYLCASSIGAGGLETQYFGPGTRLLVL.